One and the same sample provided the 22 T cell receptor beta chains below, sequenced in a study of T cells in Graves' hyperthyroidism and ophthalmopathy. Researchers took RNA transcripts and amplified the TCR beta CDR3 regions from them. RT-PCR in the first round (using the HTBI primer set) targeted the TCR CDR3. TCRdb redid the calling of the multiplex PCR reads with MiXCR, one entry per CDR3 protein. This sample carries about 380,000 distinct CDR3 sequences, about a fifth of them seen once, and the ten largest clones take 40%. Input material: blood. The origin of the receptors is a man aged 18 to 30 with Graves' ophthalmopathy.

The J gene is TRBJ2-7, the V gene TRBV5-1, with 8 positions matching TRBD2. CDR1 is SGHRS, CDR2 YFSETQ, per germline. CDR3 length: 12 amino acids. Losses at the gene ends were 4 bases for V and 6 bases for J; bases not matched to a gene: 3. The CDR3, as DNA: TGCGCCAGCAGCCGGGGGGGCATCGAGCAGTACTTC. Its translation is CASSRGGIEQYF.

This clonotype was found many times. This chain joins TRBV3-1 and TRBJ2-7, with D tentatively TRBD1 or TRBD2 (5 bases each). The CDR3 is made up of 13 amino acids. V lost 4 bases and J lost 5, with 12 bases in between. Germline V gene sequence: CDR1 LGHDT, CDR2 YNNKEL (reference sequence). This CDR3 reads CASSPWGFHEQYF. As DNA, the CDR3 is TGTGCCAGCAGCCCCTGGGGGTTCCACGAGCAGTACTTC.

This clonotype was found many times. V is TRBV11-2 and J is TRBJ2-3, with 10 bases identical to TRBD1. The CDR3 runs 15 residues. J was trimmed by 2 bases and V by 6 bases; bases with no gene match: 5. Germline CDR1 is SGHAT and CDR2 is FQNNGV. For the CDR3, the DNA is TGTGCCAGCAGGAGGGACAGGGGAACCACAGATACGCAGTATTTT. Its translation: CASRRDRGTTDTQYF.

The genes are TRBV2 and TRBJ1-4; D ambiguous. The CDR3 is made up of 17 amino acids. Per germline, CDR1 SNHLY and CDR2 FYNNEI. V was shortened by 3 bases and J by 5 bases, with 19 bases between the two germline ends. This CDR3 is CASSDDQPDMENEKLFF. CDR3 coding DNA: TGTGCCAGCAGTGATGATCAGCCCGATATGGAGAATGAAAAACTGTTTTTT.

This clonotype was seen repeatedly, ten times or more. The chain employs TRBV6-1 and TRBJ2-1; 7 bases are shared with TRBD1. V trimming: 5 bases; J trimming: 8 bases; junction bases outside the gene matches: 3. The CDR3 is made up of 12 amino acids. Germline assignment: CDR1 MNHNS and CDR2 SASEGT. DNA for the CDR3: TGTGCCAGCAGTAAGACAGGGCATGAGCAGTTCTTC. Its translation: CASSKTGHEQFF.

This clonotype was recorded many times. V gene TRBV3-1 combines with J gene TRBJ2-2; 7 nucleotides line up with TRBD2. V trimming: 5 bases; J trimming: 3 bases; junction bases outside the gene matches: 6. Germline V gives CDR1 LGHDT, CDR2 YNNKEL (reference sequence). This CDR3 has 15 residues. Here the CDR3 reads CASSSRAGDTGELFF. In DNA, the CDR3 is TGTGCCAGCAGCTCAAGGGCGGGGGACACCGGGGAGCTGTTTTTT.

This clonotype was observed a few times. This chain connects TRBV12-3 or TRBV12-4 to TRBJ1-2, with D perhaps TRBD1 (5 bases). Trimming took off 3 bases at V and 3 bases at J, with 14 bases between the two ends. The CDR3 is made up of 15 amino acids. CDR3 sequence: CASSFAQRGDYGYTF. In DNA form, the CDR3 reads TGTGCCAGCAGTTTTGCGCAGCGAGGGGACTATGGCTACACCTTC.

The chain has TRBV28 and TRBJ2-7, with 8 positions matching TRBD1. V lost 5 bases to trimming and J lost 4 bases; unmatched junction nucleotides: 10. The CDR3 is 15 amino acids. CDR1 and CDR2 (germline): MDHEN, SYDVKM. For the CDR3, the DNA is TGTGCCAGCAGTCGCCCCGGGACAGGTCGTTACGAGCAGTACTTC. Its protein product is CASSRPGTGRYEQYF.

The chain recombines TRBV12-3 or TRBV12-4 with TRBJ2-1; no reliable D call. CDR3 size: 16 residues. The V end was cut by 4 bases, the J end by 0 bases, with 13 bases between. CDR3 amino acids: CASSSLRTFSYNEQFF. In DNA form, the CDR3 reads TGTGCCAGCAGTTCACTCAGGACCTTCTCCTACAATGAGCAGTTCTTC.

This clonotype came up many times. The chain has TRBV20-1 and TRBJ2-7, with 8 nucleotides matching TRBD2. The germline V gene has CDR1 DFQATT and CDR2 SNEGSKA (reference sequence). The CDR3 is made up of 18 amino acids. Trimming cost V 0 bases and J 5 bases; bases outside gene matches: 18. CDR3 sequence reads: CSARDERIAGFRDNEQYF. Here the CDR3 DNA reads TGCAGTGCTAGAGATGAGCGAATAGCGGGGTTCCGGGACAACGAGCAGTACTTC.

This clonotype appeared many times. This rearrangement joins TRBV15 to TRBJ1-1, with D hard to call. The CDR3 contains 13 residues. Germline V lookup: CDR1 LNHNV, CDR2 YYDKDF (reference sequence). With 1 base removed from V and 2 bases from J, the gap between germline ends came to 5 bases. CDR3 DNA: TGTGCCACCAGCAGAGCTACAAACACTGAAGCTTTCTTT. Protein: CATSRATNTEAFF.

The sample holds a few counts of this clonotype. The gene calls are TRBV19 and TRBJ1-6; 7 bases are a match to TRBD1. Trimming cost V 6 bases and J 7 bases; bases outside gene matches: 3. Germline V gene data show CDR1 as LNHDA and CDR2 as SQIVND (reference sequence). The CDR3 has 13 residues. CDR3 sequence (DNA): TGTGCCAGTAGCTCCAGGGGGAATTCACCCCTCCACTTT. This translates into CASSSRGNSPLHF.

CDR3 DNA sequence: TGTGCCAGCAGTAACAGGGTTAACACCGGGGAGCTGTTTTTT. This gives the protein CASSNRVNTGELFF. V and J are TRBV25-1 and TRBJ2-2; the D gene is possibly TRBD1 (6 bases). The CDR3 runs 14 residues. Germline V CDR1 and CDR2: MGHDK, SYGVNS. V was clipped by 5 bases and J by 2 bases, with 9 bases between them.

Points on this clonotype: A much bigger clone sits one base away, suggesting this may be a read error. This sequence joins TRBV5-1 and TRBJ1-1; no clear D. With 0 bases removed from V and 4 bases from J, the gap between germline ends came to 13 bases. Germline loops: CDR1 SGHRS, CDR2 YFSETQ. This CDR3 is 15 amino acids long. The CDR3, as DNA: TGCGCCAGCAGCTTGGCGGGCAGCTTGAGCACTGAAGCTTTCTTT. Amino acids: CASSLAGSLSTEAFF. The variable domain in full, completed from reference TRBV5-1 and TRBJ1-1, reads KAGVTQTPRYLIKTRGQQVTLSCSPISGHRSVSWYQQTPGQGLQFLFEYFSETQRNKGNFPGRFSGRQFSNSRSEMNVSTLELGDSALYLCASSLAGSLSTEAFFGQGTRLTVV.

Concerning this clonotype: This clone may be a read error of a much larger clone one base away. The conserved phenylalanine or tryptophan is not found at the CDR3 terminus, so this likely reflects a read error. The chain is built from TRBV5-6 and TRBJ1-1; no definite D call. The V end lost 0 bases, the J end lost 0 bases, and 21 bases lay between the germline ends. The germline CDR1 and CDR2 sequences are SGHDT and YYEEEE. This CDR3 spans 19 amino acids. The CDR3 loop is CASSLVIGQAKTLNTEAFL. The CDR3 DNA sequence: TGTGCCAGCAGCTTGGTAATTGGGCAGGCGAAAACCCTGAACACTGAAGCTTTCCTT.

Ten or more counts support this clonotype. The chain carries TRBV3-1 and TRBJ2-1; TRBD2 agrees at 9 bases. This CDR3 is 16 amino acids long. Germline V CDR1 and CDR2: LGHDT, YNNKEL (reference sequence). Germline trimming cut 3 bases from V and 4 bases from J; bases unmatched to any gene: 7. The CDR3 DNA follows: TGTGCCAGCAGCCATTCTGCGGGGGGGAATTACAATGAGCAGTTCTTC. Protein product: CASSHSAGGNYNEQFF.

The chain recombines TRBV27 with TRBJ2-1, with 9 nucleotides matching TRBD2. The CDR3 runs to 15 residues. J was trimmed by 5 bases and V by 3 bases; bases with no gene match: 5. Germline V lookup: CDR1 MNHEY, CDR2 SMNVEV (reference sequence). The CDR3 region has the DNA TGTGCCAGCAGTTTCCGCGGGGGGGCTAACAATGAGCAGTTCTTC. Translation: CASSFRGGANNEQFF.

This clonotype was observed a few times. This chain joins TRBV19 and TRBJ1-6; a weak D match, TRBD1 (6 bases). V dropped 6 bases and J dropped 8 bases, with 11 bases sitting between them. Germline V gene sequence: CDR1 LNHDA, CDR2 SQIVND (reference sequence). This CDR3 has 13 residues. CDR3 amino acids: CASSAAGDSPLHF. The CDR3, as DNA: TGTGCCAGTAGCGCAGCAGGGGATTCACCCCTCCACTTT. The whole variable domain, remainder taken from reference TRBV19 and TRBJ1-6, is DGGITQSPKYLFRKEGQNVTLSCEQNLNHDAMYWYRQDPGQGLRLIYYSQIVNDFQKGDIAEGYSVSREKKESFPLTVTSAQKNPTAFYLCASSAAGDSPLHFGNGTRLTVT.

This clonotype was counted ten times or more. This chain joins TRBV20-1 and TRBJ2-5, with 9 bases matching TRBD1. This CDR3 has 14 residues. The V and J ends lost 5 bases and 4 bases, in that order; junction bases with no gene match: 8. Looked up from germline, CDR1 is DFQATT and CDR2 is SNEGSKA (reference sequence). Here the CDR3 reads CSALPGQGRETQYF. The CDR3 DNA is TGCAGTGCTCTTCCGGGACAGGGAAGAGAGACCCAGTACTTC.

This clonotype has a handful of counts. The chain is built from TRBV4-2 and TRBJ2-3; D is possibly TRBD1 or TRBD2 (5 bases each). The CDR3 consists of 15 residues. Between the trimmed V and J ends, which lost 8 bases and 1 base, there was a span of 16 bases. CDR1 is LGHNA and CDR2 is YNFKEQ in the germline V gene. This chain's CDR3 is CASRGDVTGTDTQYF. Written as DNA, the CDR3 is TGTGCCAGCCGAGGGGACGTGACAGGCACAGATACGCAGTATTTT.

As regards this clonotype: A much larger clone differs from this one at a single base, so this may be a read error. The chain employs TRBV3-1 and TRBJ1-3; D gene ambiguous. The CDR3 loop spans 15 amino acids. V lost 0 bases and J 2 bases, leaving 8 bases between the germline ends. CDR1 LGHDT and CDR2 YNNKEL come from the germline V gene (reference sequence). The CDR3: CASSQDDGPGNTIYF. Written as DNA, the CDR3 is TGTGCCAGCAGCCAAGATGACGGGCCTGGAAACACCATATATTTT.

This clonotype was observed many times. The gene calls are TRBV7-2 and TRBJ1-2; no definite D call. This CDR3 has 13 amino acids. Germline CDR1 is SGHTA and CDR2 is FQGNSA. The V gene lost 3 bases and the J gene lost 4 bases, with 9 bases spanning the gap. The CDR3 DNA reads TGTGCCAGCAGCTTTTCCGGCGTCTATGGCTACACCTTC. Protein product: CASSFSGVYGYTF.